Following are 25 T cell receptor beta chains from one sample sequenced in a study of a mutant IDH1 vaccine in newly diagnosed glioma. The method was immunoSEQ multiplex PCR; TCRdb's version includes in-frame clones alone and lacks a portion of them. Seen here are approximately 60,000 clones, roughly four fifths observed once, and the top ten hold roughly 5%. As for time point: week 35, safety follow-up. The vaccine gave 300 ug of a 20-mer mutant IDH1 peptide subcutaneously per dose. These TCRs are of unknown antigen specificity. Sequenced material: PBMCs, taken from a glioma patient whose treatment included an IDH1 peptide vaccine. The receptors stem from a man between 50 and 59 years old with glioma.

This chain links TRBV13 with TRBJ2-7; D assignment may be TRBD1 or TRBD2 (6 bases each). Looked up from germline, CDR1 is PRHDT and CDR2 is FYEKMQ (reference sequence). This CDR3 region has 15 residues. Trimming left V 1 base short and J 0 bases short, with 10 bases between. The CDR3 DNA is TGTGCCAGCAGCTTAGAACAGGGAGGCTCCTACGAGCAGTACTTC. Translated, it gives CASSLEQGGSYEQYF. The full variable domain, in which reference TRBV13 and TRBJ2-7 provide the parts outside the CDR3, is AAGVIQSPRHLIKEKRETATLKCYPIPRHDTVYWYQQGPGQDPQFLISFYEKMQSDKGSIPDRFSAQQFSDYHSELNMSSLELGDSALYFCASSLEQGGSYEQYFGPGTRLTVT.

V and J are TRBV27 and TRBJ2-2, with D perhaps TRBD2 (6 bases). This CDR3 contains 15 residues. Trimming cost V 3 bases and J 5 bases, with 13 bases left between them. Germline lookup yields CDR1 MNHEY and CDR2 SMNVEV (reference sequence). Here the CDR3 DNA reads TGTGCCAGCAGTTTCGTGGGGGGTGGAACCGGGGAGCTGTTTTTT. Protein sequence: CASSFVGGGTGELFF.

The gene calls are TRBV9 and TRBJ1-4, with D possibly TRBD1 on 5 matching bases. Germline V gene lookup returns CDR1 SGDLS and CDR2 YYNGEE. This CDR3 contains 17 residues. V lost 3 bases and J lost 2, with 17 bases in between. CDR3 nucleotides: TGTGCCAGCAGCGGACCGGGACCCTCTCGGACTAATGAAAAACTGTTTTTT. Amino acids: CASSGPGPSRTNEKLFF.

The chain carries TRBV5-1 and TRBJ1-3, with D perhaps TRBD1 (5 bases). Deletions cut 6 bases from V and 1 base from J, with 8 bases between. The CDR3 spans 13 residues. Germline CDR1 SGHRS, CDR2 YFSETQ. CDR3 in amino acids: CASNAGSGNTIYF. CDR3 DNA: TGCGCCAGCAACGCAGGGTCTGGAAACACCATATATTTT.

This clone was counted a single time. The chain couples TRBV5-6 to TRBJ1-3; the D gene is possibly TRBD1 (5 bases). Germline V gene lookup returns CDR1 SGHDT and CDR2 YYEEEE. Trimming pared 0 bases from V and 0 bases from J, leaving 10 bases between. The CDR3 extends over 16 amino acids. In nucleotides, the CDR3 is TGTGCCAGCAGCTTGGTGCAGGGTATCTCTGGAAACACCATATATTTT. Amino acid sequence: CASSLVQGISGNTIYF.

J is TRBJ2-7 and V is TRBV28; D possibly corresponds to TRBD1 (6 bases). The germline V gene has CDR1 MDHEN and CDR2 SYDVKM. CDR3 size: 15 residues. The germline V and J ends were trimmed by 5 bases and 0 bases, with 14 bases remaining between them. CDR3 in amino acids: CASSPSRGSSYEQYF. The CDR3 DNA is TGTGCCAGCAGTCCCTCGAGGGGGAGCTCCTACGAGCAGTACTTC.

The J gene is TRBJ1-6, the V gene TRBV10-1; weak D call: TRBD1 (5 bases). The CDR3 extends over 15 amino acids. Trimming cost V 6 bases and J 7 bases, with 16 bases left between them. CDR1 and CDR2 from the germline V gene are WNHNN and SYGVQD (reference sequence). CDR3: CASSLWDSKNSPLHF. The CDR3 bases are TGCGCCAGCAGCCTATGGGACTCAAAGAATTCACCCCTCCACTTT.

The genes are TRBV10-3 and TRBJ1-4, with TRBD1 matching over 12 bases. Germline-derived CDR1 and CDR2 are ENHRY and SYGVKD. This CDR3 region has 14 residues. V was clipped by 5 bases and J by 10 bases; unmatched bases: 5. The CDR3: CAISTGTGGRKLFF. Written as DNA, the CDR3 is TGTGCCATCAGTACCGGGACAGGGGGCCGAAAACTGTTTTTT.

The gene calls are TRBV5-4 and TRBJ2-7; TRBD1 might be the D (6 bases). Germline values: CDR1 SGHNT, CDR2 YYREEE (reference sequence). The CDR3 runs 13 residues. Trimming removed 4 bases from V and 7 bases from J, with 15 bases in between. CDR3 nucleotide sequence: TGTGCCAGCAGCCCGAACAGGGTCGGAGAGCAGTACTTC. It translates to CASSPNRVGEQYF.

V usage is TRBV5-4 and J usage is TRBJ1-2, with TRBD1 matching 9 bases. Germline loops: CDR1 SGHNT, CDR2 YYREEE (reference sequence). Unmatched junction bases numbered 4, after V lost 3 bases and J lost 7 bases. The CDR3 has 13 residues. The CDR3 nucleotides read TGTGCCAGCAGCTCACAGGGGGCGAGTGGCTACACCTTC. It translates to CASSSQGASGYTF.

The chain recombines TRBV7-2 with TRBJ1-6; TRBD1 agrees at 8 bases. Germline CDR1 and CDR2: SGHTA and FQGNSA. The CDR3 consists of 16 residues. V lost 0 bases, J lost 7 bases, and 5 bases stayed unmatched. In DNA, the CDR3 is TGTGCCAGCAGCTTAGCCCGACAGGGGAGGAATTCACCCCTCCACTTT. It encodes CASSLARQGRNSPLHF.

V and J are TRBV19 and TRBJ2-1; 7 bases are shared with TRBD2. This CDR3 is built from 15 residues. CDR1 is LNHDA, CDR2 SQIVND, per germline (reference sequence). V lost 5 bases and J lost 0; bases outside the gene matches: 4. The CDR3 is CASSGRGGSYNEQFF. Written as DNA, the CDR3 is TGTGCCAGTAGTGGACGCGGGGGCTCCTACAATGAGCAGTTCTTC.

This sequence joins TRBV6-5 and TRBJ1-1; unclear D gene. This CDR3 spans 12 amino acids. CDR1 and CDR2 (germline): MNHEY, SVGAGI. Trimming cost V 7 bases and J 0 bases, with 6 bases left between them. CDR3 sequence: CASKDVNTEAFF. In nucleotides, the CDR3 is TGTGCCAGCAAAGACGTGAACACTGAAGCTTTCTTT.

The table lists this clone with many counts. The chain joins TRBV27 to TRBJ2-2; TRBD2 aligns across 8 bases. The CDR3 runs to 13 residues. The J segment lost 6 bases and the V segment lost 7 bases, leaving 4 bases of the junction unmatched. The germline V gene encodes CDR1 MNHEY and CDR2 SMNVEV (reference sequence). The CDR3: CASTSGGAGELFF. Written as DNA, the CDR3 is TGTGCCAGCACCTCCGGGGGGGCCGGGGAGCTGTTTTTT.

The chain has TRBV7-9 and TRBJ2-3; the D gene is possibly TRBD1 (8 bases). V lost 5 bases and J 6 bases, leaving 15 bases between the germline ends. Germline V gene data show CDR1 as SEHNR and CDR2 as FQNEAQ (reference sequence). This CDR3 is built from 14 residues. CDR3 coding DNA: TGTGCCAGCAGCACCGGACAGGGAGGGGATACGCAGTATTTT. Its translation is CASSTGQGGDTQYF. The variable domain in full, with the rest retrieved from reference TRBV7-9 and TRBJ2-3, is DTGVSQNPRHKITKRGQNVTFRCDPISEHNRLYWYRQTLGQGPEFLTYFQNEAQLEKSRLLSDRFSAERPKGSFSTLEIQRTEQGDSAMYLCASSTGQGGDTQYFGPGTRLTVL.

This chain links TRBV2 with TRBJ2-1; D possibly corresponds to TRBD2 (6 bases). The CDR3 has 15 residues. Trimming stripped 4 bases from V and 4 bases from J, with 14 bases between. CDR1 and CDR2 from the germline V gene are SNHLY and FYNNEI. This CDR3 is CASSAGLPIYNEQFF. CDR3 bases: TGTGCCAGCAGTGCAGGACTACCAATTTACAATGAGCAGTTCTTC.

The V call is TRBV30, the J call TRBJ1-5; 11 positions match TRBD1. The ends lost 3 bases at V and 4 bases at J; junction bases unmatched: 2. This CDR3 has 14 residues. In germline, CDR1 is GTSNPN, CDR2 SVGIG (reference sequence). CDR3 sequence: CAWSGTGGNQPQHF. The CDR3 bases are TGTGCCTGGAGCGGGACAGGGGGGAATCAGCCCCAGCATTTT.

This clone is a singleton in its sample. V gene TRBV6-5 combines with J gene TRBJ2-1; the match to TRBD1 covers 7 bases. V was pared by 6 bases and J by 3 bases, with 8 bases of the junction left unmatched. CDR3 length equals 15 residues. Germline CDR1 MNHEY, CDR2 SVGAGI. DNA of the CDR3: TGTGCCAGCAGCTCAACAGGGGCCAACTACAATGAGCAGTTCTTC. Translating gives CASSSTGANYNEQFF.

The V and J genes are TRBV5-6 and TRBJ2-1; no clear D. The germline V gene has CDR1 SGHDT and CDR2 YYEEEE. V was trimmed by 1 base and J by 1 base, leaving 6 bases between them. The CDR3 covers 14 residues. The CDR3 protein is CASSLPASYNEQFF. DNA of the CDR3: TGTGCCAGCAGCTTGCCTGCTTCCTACAATGAGCAGTTCTTC.

This clone has a handful of counts. The chain links TRBV27 to TRBJ1-5; possible D gene TRBD1, 6 bases. Germline CDR1 reads MNHEY; CDR2 reads SMNVEV (reference sequence). The CDR3 loop spans 15 amino acids. V lost 6 bases and J lost 4, with 16 bases in between. CDR3 residues: CASRPNRGWNQPQHF. The DNA for the CDR3 is TGTGCCAGCAGGCCGAATAGGGGGTGGAATCAGCCCCAGCATTTT.

The J gene is TRBJ1-5, the V gene TRBV10-3; TRBD1 aligns across 9 bases. After removal of 6 bases from V and 5 bases from J, the junction contained 5 bases not matched to a gene. Germline-derived CDR1 and CDR2 are ENHRY and SYGVKD. The CDR3 has 14 amino acids. CDR3 bases: TGTGCCATCAGCATCCGGGACAGGGATCAGCCCCAGCATTTT. Protein: CAISIRDRDQPQHF.

V usage is TRBV6-5 and J usage is TRBJ1-5; D is possibly TRBD1 (5 bases). This CDR3 is built from 16 residues. Germline V CDR1 and CDR2: MNHEY, SVGAGI. V lost 0 bases, J lost 1 base, and 10 bases lay in between. The CDR3 nucleotides read TGTGCCAGCAGTTACTCGGGGGGTACGAGCAATCAGCCCCAGCATTTT. Its protein product is CASSYSGGTSNQPQHF.

The V call is TRBV28, the J call TRBJ2-7, with 7 positions matching TRBD1. The germline CDR1 and CDR2 sequences are MDHEN and SYDVKM. CDR3 length equals 13 residues. Trimming at V came to 5 bases and at J to 6 bases, leaving 7 bases not matched to a gene. CDR3 in DNA: TGTGCCAGCAGTCCACCGACAGGGCTCGAGCAGTACTTC. Translation: CASSPPTGLEQYF.

CDR3 residues: CASSLGQGAVGTEAFF. The CDR3 nucleotides are TGTGCCAGTAGTCTCGGACAGGGGGCTGTCGGGACTGAAGCTTTCTTT. V usage is TRBV19 and J usage is TRBJ1-1; TRBD1 matches 11 bases. The V gene end was trimmed by 5 bases and the J gene end by 5 bases; junction bases not matched to a gene: 10. Germline lookup yields CDR1 LNHDA and CDR2 SQIVND (reference sequence). This CDR3 comprises 16 residues.

This chain uses TRBV7-9 with TRBJ1-2; the D gene is possibly TRBD1 (5 bases). V gave up 1 base and J gave up 5 bases, with 17 bases separating them. CDR3 length: 16 residues. Germline CDR1 and CDR2: SEHNR and FQNEAQ (reference sequence). The CDR3 DNA sequence: TGTGCCAGCAGCTTAGGGGGGGACGGTGGATCTTATGGCTACACCTTC. Its protein is CASSLGGDGGSYGYTF.